These 2 T cell receptor beta chains were sequenced from one sample in a study of cytomegalovirus exposure and HLA in healthy donors. Primers: 60 Vbeta forward and 13 Jbeta reverse. TCRdb's copy holds only in-frame clones and misses some; the assay was immunoSEQ multiplex PCR. The listing records approximately 50,000 clones. Sample: PBMCs. The receptors stem from a male donor in good health and CMV-seropositive.

This chain connects TRBV11-2 to TRBJ1-5; 9 nucleotides line up with TRBD1. This CDR3 has 14 residues. V lost 3 bases to trimming and J lost 5 bases; unmatched junction nucleotides: 2. Germline lookup yields CDR1 SGHAT and CDR2 FQNNGV. The CDR3 region has the DNA TGTGCCAGCAGCTTGGGGGACAGGGATCAGCCCCAGCATTTT. It encodes CASSLGDRDQPQHF.

The chain's CDR3 is CASSVREGQDRGAGTRDNEQFF. The CDR3 coding sequence is TGTGCCAGCAGCGTACGAGAGGGACAGGACAGGGGGGCCGGGACTAGGGACAATGAGCAGTTCTTC. The chain links TRBV9 to TRBJ2-1, with 10 bases lining up with TRBD1. The CDR3 runs 22 residues. V was clipped by 1 base and J by 5 bases; unmatched bases: 24. Germline CDR1 reads SGDLS; CDR2 reads YYNGEE.